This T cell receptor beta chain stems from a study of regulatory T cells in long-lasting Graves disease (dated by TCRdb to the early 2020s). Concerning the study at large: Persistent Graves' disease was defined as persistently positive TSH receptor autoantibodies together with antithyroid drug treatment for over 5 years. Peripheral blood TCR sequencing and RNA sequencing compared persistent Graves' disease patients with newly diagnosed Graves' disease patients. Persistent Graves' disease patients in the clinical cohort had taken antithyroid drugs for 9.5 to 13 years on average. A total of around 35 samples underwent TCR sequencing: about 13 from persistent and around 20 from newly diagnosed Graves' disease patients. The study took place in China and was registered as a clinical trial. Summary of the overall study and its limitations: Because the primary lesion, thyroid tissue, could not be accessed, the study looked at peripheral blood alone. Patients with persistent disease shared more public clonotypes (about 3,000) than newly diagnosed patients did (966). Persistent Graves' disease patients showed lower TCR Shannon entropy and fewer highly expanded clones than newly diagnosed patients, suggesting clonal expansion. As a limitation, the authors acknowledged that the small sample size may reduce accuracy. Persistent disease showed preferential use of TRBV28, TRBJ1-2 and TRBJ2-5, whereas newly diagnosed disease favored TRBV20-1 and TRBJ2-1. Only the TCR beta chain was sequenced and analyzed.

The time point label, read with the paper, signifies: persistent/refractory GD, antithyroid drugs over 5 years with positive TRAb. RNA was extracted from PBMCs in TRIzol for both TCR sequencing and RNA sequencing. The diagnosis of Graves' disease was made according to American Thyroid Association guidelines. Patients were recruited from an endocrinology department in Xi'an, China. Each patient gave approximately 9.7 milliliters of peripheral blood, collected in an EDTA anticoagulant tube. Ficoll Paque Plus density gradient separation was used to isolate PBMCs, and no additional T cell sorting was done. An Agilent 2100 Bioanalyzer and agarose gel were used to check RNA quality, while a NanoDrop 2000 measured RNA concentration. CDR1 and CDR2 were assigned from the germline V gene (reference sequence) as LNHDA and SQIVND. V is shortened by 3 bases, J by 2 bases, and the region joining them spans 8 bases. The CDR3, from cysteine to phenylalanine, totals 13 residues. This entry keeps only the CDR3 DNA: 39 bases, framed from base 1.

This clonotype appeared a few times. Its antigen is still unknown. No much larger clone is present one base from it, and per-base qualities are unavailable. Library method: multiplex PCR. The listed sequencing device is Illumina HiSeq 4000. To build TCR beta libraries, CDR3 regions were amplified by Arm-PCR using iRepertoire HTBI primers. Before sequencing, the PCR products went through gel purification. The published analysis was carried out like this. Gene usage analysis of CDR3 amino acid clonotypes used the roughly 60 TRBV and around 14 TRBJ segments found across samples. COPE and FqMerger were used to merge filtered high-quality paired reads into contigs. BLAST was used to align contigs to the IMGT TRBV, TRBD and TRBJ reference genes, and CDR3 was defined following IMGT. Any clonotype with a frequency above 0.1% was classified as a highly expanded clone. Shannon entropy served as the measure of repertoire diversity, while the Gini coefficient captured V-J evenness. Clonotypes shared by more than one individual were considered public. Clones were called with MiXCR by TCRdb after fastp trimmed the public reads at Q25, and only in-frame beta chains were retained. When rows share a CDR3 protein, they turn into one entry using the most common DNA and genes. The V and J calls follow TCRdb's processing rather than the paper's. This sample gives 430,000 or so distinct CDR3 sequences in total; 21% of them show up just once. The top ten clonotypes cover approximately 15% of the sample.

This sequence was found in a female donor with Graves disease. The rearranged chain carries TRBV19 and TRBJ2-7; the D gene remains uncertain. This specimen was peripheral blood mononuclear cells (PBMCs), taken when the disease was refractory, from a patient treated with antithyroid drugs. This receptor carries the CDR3 CASSMAYTYEQYF. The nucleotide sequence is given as TGTGCCAGTAGTATGGCCTATACCTACGAGCAGTACTTC.